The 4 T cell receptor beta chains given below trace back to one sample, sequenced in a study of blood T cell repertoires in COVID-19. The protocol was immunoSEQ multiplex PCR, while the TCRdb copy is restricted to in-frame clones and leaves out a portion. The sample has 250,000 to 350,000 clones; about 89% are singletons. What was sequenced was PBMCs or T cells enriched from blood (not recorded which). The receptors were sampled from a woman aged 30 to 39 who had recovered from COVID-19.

The CDR3 sequence is CASSLVGQGIVYGYTF. In nucleotides, the CDR3 is TGTGCCAGCAGCTTGGTGGGCCAGGGTATCGTCTATGGCTACACCTTC. V gene TRBV5-5 combines with J gene TRBJ1-2, with a tentative D call TRBD1 (5 bases). Per the germline V gene, CDR1 is SGHKS and CDR2 is YYEKEE (reference sequence). The CDR3 is 16 amino acids. V was pared by 0 bases and J by 4 bases, with 16 bases between.

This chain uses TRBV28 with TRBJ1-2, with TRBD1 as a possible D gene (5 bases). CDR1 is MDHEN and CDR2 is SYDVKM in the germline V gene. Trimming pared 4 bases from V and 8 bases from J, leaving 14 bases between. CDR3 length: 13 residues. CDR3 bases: TGTGCCAGCAGTTCCTCCAGGGCGGGGGGCTACACCTTC. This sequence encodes CASSSSRAGGYTF.

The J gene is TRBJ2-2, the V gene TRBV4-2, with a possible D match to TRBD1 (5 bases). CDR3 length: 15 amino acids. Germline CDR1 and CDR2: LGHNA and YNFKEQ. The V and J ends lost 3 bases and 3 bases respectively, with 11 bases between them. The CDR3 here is CASSHRTGDTGELFF. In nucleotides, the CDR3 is TGTGCCAGCAGCCACAGAACAGGAGACACCGGGGAGCTGTTTTTT.

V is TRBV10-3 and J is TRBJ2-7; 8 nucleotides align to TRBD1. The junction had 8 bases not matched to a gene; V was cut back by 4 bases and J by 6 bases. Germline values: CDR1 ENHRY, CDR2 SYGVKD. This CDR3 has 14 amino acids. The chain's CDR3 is CAISGTGREGEQYF. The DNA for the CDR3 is TGTGCCATCAGTGGGACAGGGAGAGAGGGCGAGCAGTACTTC.